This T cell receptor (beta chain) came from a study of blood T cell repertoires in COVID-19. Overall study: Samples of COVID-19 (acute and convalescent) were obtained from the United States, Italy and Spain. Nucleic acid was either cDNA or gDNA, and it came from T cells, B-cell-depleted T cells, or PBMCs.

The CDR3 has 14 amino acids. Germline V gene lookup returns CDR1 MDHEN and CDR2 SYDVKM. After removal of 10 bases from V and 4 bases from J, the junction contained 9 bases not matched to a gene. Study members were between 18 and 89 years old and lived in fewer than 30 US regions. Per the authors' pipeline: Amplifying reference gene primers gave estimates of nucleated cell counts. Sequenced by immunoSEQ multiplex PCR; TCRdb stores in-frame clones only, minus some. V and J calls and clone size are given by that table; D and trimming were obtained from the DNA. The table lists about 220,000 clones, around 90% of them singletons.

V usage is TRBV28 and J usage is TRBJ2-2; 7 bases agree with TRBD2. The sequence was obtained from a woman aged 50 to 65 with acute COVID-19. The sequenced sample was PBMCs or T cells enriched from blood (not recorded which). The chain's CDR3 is CATYSSGRTGELFF. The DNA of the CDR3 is TGTGCCACCTACTCTAGCGGCCGCACCGGGGAGCTGTTTTTT.